Listed below are T cell receptor beta chains from one sample, sequenced in a study of T cell responses to AZD1222 COVID-19 vaccine. Libraries were prepared by immunoSEQ multiplex PCR; TCRdb keeps only in-frame clonotypes and omits some of them. Altogether 100,000 to 150,000 clones are present, around 92% being singletons, with the ten largest covering under 2%. Here the sequenced sample was peripheral blood, taken 28 days after the second AZD1222 dose. The source is an adult who received the AZD1222 COVID-19 vaccine. The CDR3 runs from the conserved cysteine through the conserved F or W. The order of the fields is D gene, J gene, clone size, V gene, CDR3 DNA, CDR3 protein. The D gene is left open where the match is weak. Some rows mark clone size as missing; the rest say once, few, many or name a class of expanded clone.

NA TRBJ1-2 NA TRBV6-6 TGTGCCAGCAGTTACGGGCAGGGCGGCTATGGCTACACCTTC CASSYGQGGYGYTF
NA TRBJ2-1 NA TRBV19 TGTGCCAGTAGTATAGATAACAACCGCAATGAGCAGTTCTTC CASSIDNNRNEQFF
TRBD1 TRBJ1-2 NA TRBV6-6 TGTGCCAGCAGTCACCGACAGGGTCGCCCGAACTATGGCTACACCTTC CASSHRQGRPNYGYTF
TRBD1 TRBJ1-4 NA TRBV16 TGTGCCAGCAGCCACGGGACAGGGGTCGAAAAACTGTTTTTT CASSHGTGVEKLFF
NA TRBJ1-1 NA TRBV7-9 TGTGCCAGCAGCCCGAGAACTGAAGCTTTCTTT CASSPRTEAFF
NA TRBJ1-1 NA TRBV27 TGTGCCAGCAATTTGGCCGGAAGGAACACTGAAGCTTTCTTT CASNLAGRNTEAFF
NA TRBJ1-1 NA TRBV11-2 TGTGCCAGCAAGCGGGGGATGGGGGACACTGAAGCTTTCTTT CASKRGMGDTEAFF
NA TRBJ2-3 few TRBV5-4 TGTGCCAGCAGCTTGGACTATTACACAGATACGCAGTATTTT CASSLDYYTDTQYF
NA TRBJ1-4 NA TRBV19 TGTGCCAGTAGTCTAGACAAGCGTGAAAAACTGTTTTTT CASSLDKREKLFF
TRBD1 TRBJ1-6 few TRBV18 TGTGCCAGCTCCCGGGGACAGGGCCAGTATAATTCACCCCTCCACTTT CASSRGQGQYNSPLHF
NA TRBJ1-1 NA TRBV2 TGTGCCAGCAGGAAAGAGATGGGGAACACTGAAGCTTTCTTT CASRKEMGNTEAFF
TRBD2 TRBJ2-7 NA TRBV7-2 TGTGCCAGCAGCGTGACTAGCGGGCAGGGTAACGAGCAGTACTTC CASSVTSGQGNEQYF
NA TRBJ1-6 NA TRBV27 TGTGCCAGCAGAGAGACGTTCTCCCATAATAATTCACCCCTCCACTTT CASRETFSHNNSPLHF
NA TRBJ2-4 few TRBV6-1 TGTGCCAGCAGTGATGGGAACGCCCGAGGAAACATTCAGTACTTC CASSDGNARGNIQYF
NA TRBJ2-3 NA TRBV30 TGTGCCTGGAGGGGCCAAGGCACAGATACGCAGTATTTT CAWRGQGTDTQYF
TRBD1 TRBJ2-6 NA TRBV24-1 TGTGCCACCAGTGAGACAGGGACCGGGGCCAACGTCCTGACTTTC CATSETGTGANVLTF
NA TRBJ2-2 NA TRBV5-4 TGTGCCAGCAGCTTGGCCCGGCAAAACACCGGGGAGCTGTTTTTT CASSLARQNTGELFF
TRBD2 TRBJ2-5 once TRBV7-2 TGTGCCAGCAGCTTAGTTGGGACTAGCGAGGGAGAGACCCAGTACTTC CASSLVGTSEGETQYF
NA TRBJ2-7 NA TRBV6-5 TGTGCCAGCAGTTATGCTTACCAAGGGTACGAGCAGTACTTC CASSYAYQGYEQYF
TRBD1 TRBJ1-4 NA TRBV5-1 TGCGCCAGCAGCGCTACAGGGGTTAATGAAAAACTGTTTTTT CASSATGVNEKLFF
NA TRBJ2-2 once TRBV2 TGTGCCAGCAGGTTCAGGGGAGAAACCGGGGAGCTGTTTTTT CASRFRGETGELFF
NA TRBJ1-2 few TRBV2 TGTGCCAGCAGTGAACCCCCGGGAGGGATCGACTACACCTTC CASSEPPGGIDYTF
NA TRBJ2-5 NA TRBV5-1 TGCGCCAGCAGCTTTACAGGGTCACAAGAGACCCAGTACTTC CASSFTGSQETQYF
NA TRBJ1-6 NA TRBV6-1 TGTGCCAGCAGTGAAAGGAATTCCGGGCTCACGATTTCACCCCTCCACTTT CASSERNSGLTISPLHF
NA TRBJ1-5 NA TRBV7-8 TGTGCCAGCACCCCTGATAGCAATCAGCCCCAGCATTTT CASTPDSNQPQHF